The sequence of this TCR beta chain was determined in a study of naive and memory T cell subsets. Findings and limits, study-wide: In naive cells, over 90% of TCR sequences were seen only once.

Two oligonucleotides, mixed equimolar, formed the beta constant-region primer covering TRBC1 and TRBC2. Ligated cDNA was amplified by four rounds of PCR with nested alpha and beta constant-region primers and SP2. Each CDR3 protein gets one entry after TCRdb re-called the UMI-ligation and nested PCR reads with MiXCR. This table has tens of thousands of distinct CDR3 sequences, around 12% appearing once. This clonotype was seen a handful of times. The antigen is undetermined. Per the germline V gene, CDR1 is LNHNV and CDR2 is YYDKDF (reference sequence). CDR3 length: 14 amino acids. V shed 4 bases and J shed 3 bases, with 11 bases lying between them. Cells stained for CD3, CD4, CD8, CD45RA, CD27 and viability were sorted into four CD45RA/CD27 subsets.

The sample consisted of central memory CD4+ T cells from blood. The chain couples TRBV15 to TRBJ2-3; weak D call: TRBD2 (6 bases). This TCR came from a human donor in good health. The CDR3 coding sequence is TGTGCCACCAGCACATCGGAGGGGACAGATACGCAGTATTTT. Translation: CATSTSEGTDTQYF. Supplemented by reference TRBV15 and TRBJ2-3, the full variable domain reads DAMVIQNPRYQVTQFGKPVTLSCSQTLNHNVMYWYQQKSSQAPKLLFHYYDKDFNNEADTPDNFQSRRPNTSFCFLDIRSPGLGDTAMYLCATSTSEGTDTQYFGPGTRLTVL.